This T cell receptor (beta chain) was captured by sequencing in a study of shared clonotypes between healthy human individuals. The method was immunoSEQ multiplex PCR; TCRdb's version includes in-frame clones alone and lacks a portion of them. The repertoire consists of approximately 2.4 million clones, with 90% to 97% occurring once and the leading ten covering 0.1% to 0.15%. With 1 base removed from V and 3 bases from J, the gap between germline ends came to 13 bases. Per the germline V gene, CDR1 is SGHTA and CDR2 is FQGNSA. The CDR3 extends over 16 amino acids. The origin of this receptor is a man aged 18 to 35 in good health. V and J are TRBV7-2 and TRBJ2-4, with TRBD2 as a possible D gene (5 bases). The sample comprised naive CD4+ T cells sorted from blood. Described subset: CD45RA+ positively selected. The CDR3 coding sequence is TGTGCCAGCAGCTTAGGACTAACCCCTGGCAAAAACATTCAGTACTTC. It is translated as CASSLGLTPGKNIQYF.